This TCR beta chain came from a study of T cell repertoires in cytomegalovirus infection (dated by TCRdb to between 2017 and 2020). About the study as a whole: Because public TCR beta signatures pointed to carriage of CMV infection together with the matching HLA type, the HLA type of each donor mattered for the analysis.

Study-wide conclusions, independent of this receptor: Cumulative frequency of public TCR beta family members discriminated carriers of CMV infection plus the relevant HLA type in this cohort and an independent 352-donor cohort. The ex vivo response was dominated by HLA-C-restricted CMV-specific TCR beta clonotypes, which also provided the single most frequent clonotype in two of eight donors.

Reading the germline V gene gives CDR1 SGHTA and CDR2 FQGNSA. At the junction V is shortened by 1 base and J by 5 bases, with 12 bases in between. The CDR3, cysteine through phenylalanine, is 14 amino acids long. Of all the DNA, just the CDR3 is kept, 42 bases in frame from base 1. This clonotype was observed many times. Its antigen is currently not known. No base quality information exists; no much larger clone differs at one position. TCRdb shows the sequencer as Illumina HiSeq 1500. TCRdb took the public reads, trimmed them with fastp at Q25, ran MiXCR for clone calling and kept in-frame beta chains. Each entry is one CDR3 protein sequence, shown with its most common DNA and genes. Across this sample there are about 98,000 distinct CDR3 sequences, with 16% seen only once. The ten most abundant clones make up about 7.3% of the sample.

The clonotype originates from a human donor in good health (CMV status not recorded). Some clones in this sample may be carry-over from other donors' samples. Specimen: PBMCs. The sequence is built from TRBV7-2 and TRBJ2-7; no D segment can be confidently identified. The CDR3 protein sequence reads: CASSLGTSGHEQYF. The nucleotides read TGTGCCAGCAGCTTAGGCACTTCAGGACACGAGCAGTACTTC. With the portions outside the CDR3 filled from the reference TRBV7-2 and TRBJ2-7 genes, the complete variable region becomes GAGVSQSPSNKVTEKGKDVELRCDPISGHTALYWYRQSLGQGLEFLIYFQGNSAPDKSGLPSDRFSAERTGGSVSTLTIQRTQQEDSAVYLCASSLGTSGHEQYFGPGTRLTVT.